Each of the 25 T cell receptor beta chains below was sequenced from the same sample in a study of CD4 and CD8 cells across lung adenocarcinoma regions. TCRdb fed the PCR reads into MiXCR, producing one record per CDR3 protein. The table includes 2,000 to 2,500 distinct CDR3 sequences, 65% to 70% detected once. The sequencing input was CD4+ T cells from the center of a lung tumor. These receptors were collected from a female donor with lung adenocarcinoma. The CD4 and CD8 labels of this study may be unreliable.

This chain links TRBV6-5 with TRBJ1-2; no clear D. Germline CDR1 and CDR2: MNHEY and SVGAGI. The germline V and J ends were trimmed by 5 bases and 2 bases, with 0 bases remaining between them. This CDR3 is built from 10 residues. CDR3 amino acids: CASSNYGYTF. The DNA for the CDR3 is TGTGCCAGCAGTAACTATGGCTACACCTTC.

The genes are TRBV6-1 and TRBJ2-3, with TRBD2 matching over 14 bases. The V gene's germline CDR1 is MNHNS and CDR2 SASEGT. This CDR3 has 15 amino acids. V shed 6 bases and J 9 bases; nucleotides not matched to a gene: 8. The CDR3 sequence: CASSRLAGGPGTQYF. The CDR3 nucleotides are TGTGCCAGCAGCAGACTAGCGGGAGGGCCTGGCACGCAGTATTTT.

CDR3 protein: CASSLPRRETQYF. The DNA for the CDR3 is TGTGCCAGCAGTTTGCCTCGCAGAGAGACCCAGTACTTC. The V call is TRBV12-3 or TRBV12-4, the J call TRBJ2-5; D is unresolved. Trimming took 3 bases from V and 4 from J, leaving 9 bases between them. This CDR3 has 13 residues.

The count of this clonotype is one. The chain links TRBV6-1 to TRBJ2-2, with TRBD2 identical over 13 bases. Trimming removed 6 bases from V and 5 bases from J; junction bases left unmatched: 0. CDR1 is MNHNS and CDR2 is SASEGT in the germline V gene. The CDR3 extends over 14 amino acids. The CDR3 sequence is CASRTSGRTGELFF. The CDR3 nucleotides read TGTGCCAGCAGGACTAGCGGGAGGACCGGGGAGCTGTTTTTT.

This chain's CDR3 is CASKIGLNTETQYF. In DNA, the CDR3 is TGTGCCAGCAAAATAGGGCTGAACACGGAGACCCAGTACTTC. This chain connects TRBV12-3 or TRBV12-4 to TRBJ2-5; D unresolved. V was trimmed by 7 bases and J by 5 bases, leaving 17 bases between them. This CDR3 contains 14 residues.

This chain connects TRBV6-1 to TRBJ1-6; maybe TRBD1 (5 bases). The CDR3 consists of 14 residues. CDR1 and CDR2 (germline): MNHNS, SASEGT. V was clipped by 2 bases and J by 12 bases, with 14 bases between them. The CDR3 bases are TGTGCCAGCAGTGAAATGCAACAGGTTCGACCCCTCCACTTT. It translates to CASSEMQQVRPLHF.

This chain connects TRBV7-8 to TRBJ2-1, with D possibly TRBD1 on 5 matching bases. The DNA end favors TRBJ2-5, so the J call may be wrong. Germline CDR1 SGHVS, CDR2 FQNEAQ. This CDR3 has 13 amino acids. CDR3 in DNA: TGTGCCAGCAGCGGAAGGGGCAAAGAGACCCAGTACTTC. Its protein product is CASSGRGKETQYF.

This clonotype has just one count. CDR3 region: CASSPSVGGGRETQYF. CDR3 coding DNA: TGTGCCAGCAGTCCCTCCGTTGGAGGGGGAAGGGAGACCCAGTACTTC. The chain recombines TRBV7-6 with TRBJ2-5; tentatively, D is TRBD1 or TRBD2 (6 bases each). The V end was cut by 6 bases, the J end by 5 bases, with 22 bases between. Per the germline V gene, CDR1 is SGHVS and CDR2 is FNYEAQ. This CDR3 spans 16 amino acids. Filled out from reference TRBV7-6 and TRBJ2-5, the complete variable domain reads GAGVSQSPRYKVTKRGQDVALRCDPISGHVSLYWYRQALGQGPEFLTYFNYEAQQDKSGLPNDRFSAERPEGSISTLTIQRTEQRDSAMYRCASSPSVGGGRETQYFGPGTRLLVL.

This chain connects TRBV6-1 to TRBJ2-1; TRBD1 aligns across 7 bases. Trimming at V came to 6 bases and at J to 4 bases, leaving 6 bases not matched to a gene. Germline V CDR1 and CDR2: MNHNS, SASEGT. CDR3 length equals 14 residues. This CDR3 reads CASRRTGVYNEQFF. The CDR3 coding sequence is TGTGCCAGCAGACGAACAGGGGTTTACAATGAGCAGTTCTTC.

CDR3 residues: CASSSDGEQYF. The CDR3 DNA is TGTGCCAGCAGCTCGGATGGCGAGCAGTACTTC. The rearrangement uses TRBV7-8 and TRBJ2-5; D gene uncertain. Judging by the DNA end, TRBJ2-7 fits better; the J call may be wrong. CDR3 length: 11 amino acids. CDR1 is SGHVS and CDR2 is FQNEAQ in the germline V gene.

The chain has TRBV6-1 and TRBJ2-1, with 11 bases identical to TRBD2. The ends lost 8 bases at V and 10 bases at J; junction bases unmatched: 16. Germline assignment: CDR1 MNHNS and CDR2 SASEGT. This CDR3 comprises 16 residues. CDR3 amino acids: CASSIAGGVLVHEQFF. The CDR3, as DNA: TGTGCCAGCTCAATAGCGGGAGGGGTTCTCGTACACGAGCAGTTCTTC.

This clonotype was detected only once. The rearrangement links TRBV7-2 to TRBJ1-1; tentatively, D is TRBD1 (6 bases). CDR1 and CDR2 (germline): SGHTA, FQGNSA. Trimming took 1 base from V and 10 from J, leaving 16 bases between them. The CDR3 contains 14 residues. The CDR3 reads CASSLDRAARGAFF. Here the CDR3 DNA reads TGTGCCAGCAGCTTAGACAGGGCCGCACGGGGAGCTTTCTTT.

This chain connects TRBV9 to TRBJ1-1; D not certain. The end of the DNA is better explained by TRBJ2-1, so the J call may be wrong. This CDR3 region has 16 residues. The germline gives CDR1 SGDLS, CDR2 YYNGEE. CDR3 sequence: CASSVDVRSSYNEQFF. In DNA, the CDR3 is TGTGCCAGCAGCGTAGATGTCAGGAGCTCTTACAATGAGCAGTTCTTC.

In its sample, this clonotype was seen a few times. The chain combines TRBV7-2 with TRBJ2-1; the D gene is possibly TRBD1 (6 bases). The DNA end is more similar to TRBJ2-7, so the J call may be wrong. The CDR3 is made up of 16 amino acids. Germline CDR1 and CDR2: SGHTA and FQGNSA. DNA of the CDR3: TGTGCCAGCAGCCCCCCAGCAAACAGGGCGGGCTACGAGCAGTACTTC. Translated, it gives CASSPPANRAGYEQYF.

In its sample, this clonotype was seen a few times. This may arise from a read error, as a much more abundant clone is one base away. The chain carries TRBV11-2 and TRBJ2-1; D gene ambiguous. There are 16 residues in the CDR3. Germline V gene sequence: CDR1 SGHAT, CDR2 FQNNGV. Trimming pared 2 bases from V and 13 bases from J, leaving 24 bases between. The DNA for the CDR3 is TGTGCCAGCAGCTTATCCCGAGAGATAGTGAGTGAGACCCAGTTCTTC. This sequence encodes CASSLSREIVSETQFF. Full variable domain (missing parts from reference TRBV11-2 and TRBJ2-1): EAGVAQSPRYKIIEKRQSVAFWCNPISGHATLYWYQQILGQGPKLLIQFQNNGVVDDSQLPKDRFSAERLKGVDSTLKIQPAKLEDSAVYLCASSLSREIVSETQFFGPGTRLTVL.

The chain recombines TRBV11-1 with TRBJ2-1; 9 bases are a match to TRBD1. The assigned J gene may be wrong: the sequence end matches TRBJ2-7 better. The CDR3 contains 13 residues. Germline V CDR1 and CDR2: SGHAT, FQDESV (reference sequence). Here the CDR3 reads CPNKPRTGDEQYF. The DNA for the CDR3 is TGTCCAAATAAGCCCCGGACAGGGGACGAGCAGTACTTC.

The rearrangement links TRBV6-1 to TRBJ2-3; weak D call: TRBD2 (7 bases). Germline CDR1 and CDR2: MNHNS and SASEGT. V was clipped by 5 bases and J by 1 base, with 16 bases between them. This CDR3 comprises 16 residues. CDR3 nucleotide sequence: TGTGCCAGCAGTCTTGGGGGGGGCAAGGGCACAGATACGCAGTATTTT. It codes for CASSLGGGKGTDTQYF.

The V call is TRBV11-3, the J call TRBJ2-1; possibly TRBD1 or TRBD2 for D (7 bases each). Germline CDR1 reads SGHNT; CDR2 reads YENEEA. CDR3 length equals 15 residues. V was shortened by 6 bases and J by 4 bases, with 16 bases between the two germline ends. Written as DNA, the CDR3 is TGTGCCAGCAGTAAGGGGGCGGGGGAGTACAATGAGCAGTTCTTC. Amino acid sequence: CASSKGAGEYNEQFF.

The DNA for the CDR3 is TGTGCCAGCAGTGGGGGGGACAGGGACACCGGGGAGCTGTTTTTT. Its protein is CASSGGDRDTGELFF. V usage is TRBV6-1 and J usage is TRBJ2-2; TRBD1 agrees at 9 bases. After removal of 4 bases from V and 3 bases from J, the junction contained 3 bases not matched to a gene. The V gene's germline CDR1 is MNHNS and CDR2 SASEGT. CDR3 size: 15 residues.

This clonotype counts as hyperexpanded. The gene calls are TRBV6-1 and TRBJ1-3; 7 bases are shared with TRBD1. With 2 bases clipped from V and 3 bases from J, the junction kept 13 bases outside the gene matches. Germline V gene sequence: CDR1 MNHNS, CDR2 SASEGT. The CDR3 length is 18 residues. CDR3 amino acids: CASSELGGGRGGGNTIYF. The CDR3 DNA reads TGTGCCAGCAGTGAATTAGGAGGGGGCCGGGGAGGTGGAAACACCATATATTTT.

This clonotype was detected a few times. The genes are TRBV6-1 and TRBJ2-3, with D perhaps given as TRBD1 or TRBD2 (5 bases each). CDR1 MNHNS and CDR2 SASEGT come from the germline V gene. Trimming took off 0 bases at V and 9 bases at J, with 13 bases between the two ends. The CDR3 has 14 amino acids. CDR3 loop: CASSEAGDPRTQYF. As DNA, the CDR3 is TGTGCCAGCAGTGAAGCAGGGGACCCTCGGACGCAGTATTTT.

As for this clonotype: One junction end does not reproduce the germline sequence, and a read error may be involved. This chain connects TRBV4-1 to TRBJ2-4; tentatively, D is TRBD1 or TRBD2 (5 bases each). The germline V gene encodes CDR1 MGHRA and CDR2 YSYEKL. There are 14 residues in the CDR3. The chain's CDR3 is CASRGVGAKNTQYF. Written as DNA, the CDR3 is TGCGCCAGCAGGGGGGTGGGAGCCAAAAACACTCAGTACTTC.

The V call is TRBV7-2, the J call TRBJ1-5; D possibly corresponds to TRBD1 (5 bases). Germline-derived CDR1 and CDR2 are SGHTA and FQGNSA. CDR3 length: 15 amino acids. V was clipped by 1 base and J by 4 bases, with 11 bases between them. The DNA for the CDR3 is TGTGCCAGCAGCTTAGGGAGGGGACTTAATCAGCCCCAGCATTTT. The encoded protein is CASSLGRGLNQPQHF.

In its sample, this clonotype was seen a few times. The CDR3 sequence: CASSPGSQVKTQYF. The CDR3 DNA is TGTGCCAGCAGCCCGGGGAGCCAGGTGAAGACCCAGTACTTC. The V call is TRBV7-8, the J call TRBJ2-5; D possibly corresponds to TRBD2 (5 bases). This CDR3 spans 14 amino acids. CDR1 SGHVS and CDR2 FQNEAQ come from the germline V gene. V gave up 5 bases and J gave up 6 bases, with 16 bases separating them.

The chain links TRBV7-2 to TRBJ2-1; tentative D call: TRBD2 (6 bases). The CDR3 spans 14 residues. With 4 bases removed from V and 12 bases from J, the gap between germline ends came to 19 bases. CDR1 SGHTA and CDR2 FQGNSA come from the germline V gene. The CDR3 spells CASSSPQRGGVQFF. CDR3 DNA: TGTGCCAGCAGCTCTCCCCAACGGGGCGGGGTGCAGTTCTTC.